A selection of T cell receptor beta chains follows, all from one sample in a study of blood T cells in healthy people across ages. Using its own MiXCR run on the 5' RACE reads, TCRdb lists one record per CDR3 protein. The repertoire holds 1.8 million or so distinct CDR3 sequences, with around 40% as singletons. The source material was blood. Receptors originate from a human donor in good health. Each CDR3 is given with its conserved first and last residue. A D gene is named only where the DNA matches it firmly. Clone size is shown for a subset of rows, as once, few, many or a class of expanded clone.

clone size	D gene	V gene	J gene	CDR3 DNA	CDR3 protein
-	TRBD1	TRBV9	TRBJ1-4	TGTGCCAGCAGCACACACAGGGGTGAGAGTGAAAAACTGTTTTTT	CASSTHRGESEKLFF
-	-	TRBV12-3/TRBV12-4	TRBJ2-3	TGTGCCAGCGGTTTGGGGCCGTACACAGATACGCAGTATTTT	CASGLGPYTDTQYF
-	-	TRBV5-1	TRBJ1-4	TGCGCCAGCAGCTTGATGGCAGAAAATGAAAAACTGTTTTTT	CASSLMAENEKLFF
-	-	TRBV29-1	TRBJ2-1	TGCAGCGTTGATTGGCAGGGCTGGGGGAACTACAATGGGCAGTTCTTC	CSVDWQGWGNYNGQFF
few	-	TRBV7-8	TRBJ2-5	TGTGCCAGCAGCTCTAAACGGACAGAGCGGAAGACCCAGTACTTC	CASSSKRTERKTQYF
few	-	TRBV10-3	TRBJ1-2	TGTGCCATCAGTTCGCACGGATTCAACTATGGCTACACCTTC	CAISSHGFNYGYTF
-	TRBD1	TRBV29-1	TRBJ2-3	TGCAGCGTTCCCGGACAGGGGGGGTTGACAGATACGCAGTATTTT	CSVPGQGGLTDTQYF
-	-	TRBV6-5	TRBJ1-2	TGTGCCAGCAGTTACGCCGGGGGTGAGGGGTCCTATGGCTACACCTTC	CASSYAGGEGSYGYTF
-	TRBD1	TRBV7-6	TRBJ1-2	TGTGCCAGCAGCTTAGACCTAACAGGACAGGGTGGCTACACCTTC	CASSLDLTGQGGYTF
once	TRBD1	TRBV9	TRBJ1-1	TGTGCCAGCAGCGGAGGGGACAGGGATGTATTTACTGAAGCTTTCTTT	CASSGGDRDVFTEAFF
-	TRBD2	TRBV10-3	TRBJ2-7	TGTGCCATCAGGCAGGGGACTAGCGGGGGGGCCCACGAGCAGTACTTC	CAIRQGTSGGAHEQYF
few	TRBD1	TRBV5-1	TRBJ2-5	TGCGCCAGCGCAGGACAGGGGGCATCGGAGACCCAGTACTTC	CASAGQGASETQYF
few	-	TRBV6-1	TRBJ2-1	TGTGCCAGCAGTCGCCAGACCTACAATGAGCAGTTCTTC	CASSRQTYNEQFF
-	TRBD1	TRBV7-9	TRBJ1-2	TGTGCCAGCAGCTTGGACAGGGACAGAAGATATGGCTACACCTTC	CASSLDRDRRYGYTF
-	-	TRBV29-1	TRBJ1-1	TGCAGCGTTGAAAGGTCGGCTGTGAACACTGAAGCTTTCTTT	CSVERSAVNTEAFF
many	-	TRBV5-1	TRBJ1-1	TGTGCCAGCAGCTCGGGAACGAACACTGAAGCTTTCTTT	CASSSGTNTEAFF